The 12 T cell receptor beta chains given below trace back to one sample, sequenced in a study of blood T cells in healthy people across ages. The authors ran a second PCR of about 6 to 11 cycles using a sample-barcoded 5' primer and a J-beta primer mix. TCRdb re-called the 5' RACE reads through MiXCR, storing one row per CDR3 protein. The top ten clones hold 4% of a sample with roughly 1.5 million distinct CDR3 sequences, roughly 43% of them seen once. The sample comprised blood. Receptors were obtained from a woman aged 18-29 years in good health.

This chain uses TRBV4-2 with TRBJ2-1, with 14 bases lining up with TRBD2. The CDR3 extends over 16 amino acids. J was trimmed by 5 bases and V by 1 base; bases with no gene match: 1. Looked up from germline, CDR1 is LGHNA and CDR2 is YNFKEQ. Written as DNA, the CDR3 is TGTGCCAGCAGCCAAGTGGGACTAGCGGGAGACAATGAGCAGTTCTTC. This translates into CASSQVGLAGDNEQFF.

This clonotype was observed a handful of times. CDR3 amino acids: CASSDSSGVTYEQYF. The CDR3 region has the DNA TGTGCCAGCAGTGATTCTAGCGGGGTAACCTACGAGCAGTACTTC. The chain uses TRBV6-5 and TRBJ2-7; the match to TRBD2 covers 9 bases. The trim removed 5 bases at V and 2 bases at J, leaving 7 bases unmatched. CDR1 and CDR2 (germline): MNHEY, SVGAGI. This CDR3 comprises 15 residues.

The rearrangement uses TRBV3-1 and TRBJ1-4; a weak D match, TRBD1 (5 bases). The V and J ends lost 1 base and 4 bases respectively, with 10 bases between them. The CDR3 is 15 amino acids. The V gene's germline CDR1 is LGHDT and CDR2 YNNKEL (reference sequence). CDR3 sequence reads: CASSQARGNNEKLFF. The CDR3 nucleotides read TGTGCCAGCAGCCAAGCAAGGGGTAATAATGAAAAACTGTTTTTT.

This chain uses TRBV9 with TRBJ2-7; D perhaps matches TRBD2 (6 bases). Trimming took off 1 base at V and 0 bases at J, with 11 bases between the two ends. CDR3 length equals 15 residues. Germline V lookup: CDR1 SGDLS, CDR2 YYNGEE. The CDR3 DNA reads TGTGCCAGCAGCGTAATGGGGGACTCCTCCTACGAGCAGTACTTC. Translated, it gives CASSVMGDSSYEQYF.

The rearrangement uses TRBV3-1 and TRBJ2-4, with a tentative D call TRBD2 (6 bases). Trimming took off 0 bases at V and 1 base at J, with 10 bases between the two ends. The CDR3 sequence is 16 residues long. Germline assignment: CDR1 LGHDT and CDR2 YNNKEL (reference sequence). CDR3 nucleotide sequence: TGTGCCAGCAGCCAAGATCGGGGGATGGCCAAAAACATTCAGTACTTC. Amino acid sequence: CASSQDRGMAKNIQYF. The full variable domain, its missing parts supplied by reference TRBV3-1 and TRBJ2-4, is DTAVSQTPKYLVTQMGNDKSIKCEQNLGHDTMYWYKQDSKKFLKIMFSYNNKELIINETVPNRFSPKSPDKAHLNLHINSLELGDSAVYFCASSQDRGMAKNIQYFGAGTRLSVL.

V and J are TRBV6-2 or TRBV6-3 and TRBJ1-2; weak D call: TRBD1 (6 bases). The germline gives CDR1 MNHEY, CDR2 SVGEGT. The length of the CDR3 is 15 residues. V was pared by 2 bases and J by 2 bases, with 12 bases between. The CDR3 bases are TGTGCCAGCAGTTACGTCAGGGGAAAGAACTATGGCTACACCTTC. Translated: CASSYVRGKNYGYTF.

The genes are TRBV20-1 and TRBJ1-6, with D unresolved. The CDR3 is 16 amino acids. Germline-derived CDR1 and CDR2 are DFQATT and SNEGSKA (reference sequence). V lost 3 bases and J lost 0, with 12 bases in between. CDR3 nucleotides: TGCAGTGCTAGGAATAGGGTCGGCTCCTATAATTCACCCCTCCACTTT. Residues: CSARNRVGSYNSPLHF.

This clonotype was seen only a few times. This chain links TRBV5-1 with TRBJ1-5; 7 nucleotides agree with TRBD1. The junction had 8 bases not matched to a gene; V was cut back by 4 bases and J by 1 base. Looked up from germline, CDR1 is SGHRS and CDR2 is YFSETQ. The CDR3 loop spans 16 amino acids. CDR3 loop: CASSLAPTGSNQPQHF. CDR3 bases: TGCGCCAGCAGCCTAGCTCCGACAGGGAGCAATCAGCCCCAGCATTTT.

The gene calls are TRBV27 and TRBJ2-5, with 11 bases matching TRBD2. Germline-derived CDR1 and CDR2 are MNHEY and SMNVEV (reference sequence). The CDR3 has 16 amino acids. V shed 3 bases, J shed 11 bases, and the junction held 14 bases outside the gene matches. As DNA, the CDR3 is TGTGCCAGCAGTTTTTCCCCTCGACTAGCGGGGACTGAGCAGTACTTC. Translating it yields CASSFSPRLAGTEQYF.

This clonotype was seen only a few times. The chain combines TRBV20-1 with TRBJ2-4; 7 bases align to TRBD1. V shed 6 bases, J shed 13 bases, and the junction held 15 bases outside the gene matches. This CDR3 has 13 residues. Looked up from germline, CDR1 is DFQATT and CDR2 is SNEGSKA (reference sequence). The CDR3 sequence is CSADPGQSLGQYF. As DNA, the CDR3 is TGCAGTGCGGACCCGGGACAGTCCCTAGGGCAGTACTTC.

The chain uses TRBV15 and TRBJ1-5; unclear D gene. CDR1 is LNHNV, CDR2 YYDKDF, per germline (reference sequence). V was trimmed by 5 bases and J by 6 bases, leaving 11 bases between them. The CDR3 spans 13 residues. This CDR3 is CATSPNRGQPQHF. The CDR3, as DNA: TGTGCCACCAGCCCGAATCGGGGTCAGCCCCAGCATTTT.

Regarding this clonotype: Germline is not matched at one junction end, which may reflect a read error. The V gene is TRBV6-5, the J gene TRBJ2-7, with 13 bases fitting TRBD2. From germline, CDR1 is MNHEY and CDR2 SVGAGI. The CDR3 is made up of 14 amino acids. The CDR3 region is CAGRWTSGSYEQYF. The CDR3, as DNA: TGTGCCGGCAGGTGGACTAGCGGGAGCTACGAGCAGTACTTC.